The clone carrying this TCR beta chain appeared many times. What it binds is not known. These data belong to a study of T cells after yellow fever vaccination. Points from the study as a whole: Among primary-vaccination clones, most reappeared after the booster, at approximately 96% for CD4 and more than 85% for CD8. Clonotypes found in both CD4 and CD8 compartments made up a small share. The secondary response showed a weaker magnitude and a faster peak, day 5 versus 15.

Looked up from germline, CDR1 is MNHEY and CDR2 is SMNVEV (reference sequence). The CDR3 length is 15 residues. With V trimmed by 2 bases and J by 4 bases, 3 bases remained unmatched. Synthesis of TCR cDNA relied on 5'RACE template switching, which attached a universal primer site and UMIs. TCRdb re-analysed the 5' RACE reads in MiXCR, keeping a single row per CDR3 protein. The data contain 300,000 to 350,000 distinct CDR3 sequences, around 3.9% of them singletons. This TCR derives from a man in his late teens or twenties who received the YFV17D yellow fever vaccine. The V gene is TRBV27, the J gene TRBJ2-1, with TRBD2 identical over 9 bases. The sequences come from PBMCs, collected 5 days after the yellow fever booster vaccination. This CDR3 is CASSLIAGVYNEQFF. The CDR3 DNA sequence: TGTGCCAGCAGTTTAATAGCGGGGGTATACAATGAGCAGTTCTTC.